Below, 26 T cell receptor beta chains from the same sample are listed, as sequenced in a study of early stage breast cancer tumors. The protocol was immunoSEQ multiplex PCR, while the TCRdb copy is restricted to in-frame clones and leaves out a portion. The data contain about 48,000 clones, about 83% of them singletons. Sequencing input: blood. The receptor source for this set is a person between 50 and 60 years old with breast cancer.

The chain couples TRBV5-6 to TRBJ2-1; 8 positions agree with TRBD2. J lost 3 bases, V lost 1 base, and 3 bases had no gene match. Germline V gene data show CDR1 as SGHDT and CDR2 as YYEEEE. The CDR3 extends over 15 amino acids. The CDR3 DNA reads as TGTGCCAGCAGCTTGACTAGCGGATACTACAATGAGCAGTTCTTC. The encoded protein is CASSLTSGYYNEQFF.

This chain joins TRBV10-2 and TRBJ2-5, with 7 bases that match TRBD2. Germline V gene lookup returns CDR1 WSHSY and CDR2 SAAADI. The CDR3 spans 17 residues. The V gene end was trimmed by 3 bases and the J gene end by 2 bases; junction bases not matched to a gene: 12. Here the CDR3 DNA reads TGCGCCAGCAGTGACACCTCGGGTGGGGGACTACAAGAGACCCAGTACTTC. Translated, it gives CASSDTSGGGLQETQYF.

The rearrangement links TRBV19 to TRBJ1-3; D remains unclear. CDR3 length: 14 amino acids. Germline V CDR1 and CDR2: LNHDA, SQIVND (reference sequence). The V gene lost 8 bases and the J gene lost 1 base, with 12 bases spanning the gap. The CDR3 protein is CASDSGLSGNTIYF. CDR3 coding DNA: TGTGCCAGTGACTCTGGCCTATCTGGAAACACCATATATTTT. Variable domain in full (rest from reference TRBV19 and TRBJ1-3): DGGITQSPKYLFRKEGQNVTLSCEQNLNHDAMYWYRQDPGQGLRLIYYSQIVNDFQKGDIAEGYSVSREKKESFPLTVTSAQKNPTAFYLCASDSGLSGNTIYFGEGSWLTVV.

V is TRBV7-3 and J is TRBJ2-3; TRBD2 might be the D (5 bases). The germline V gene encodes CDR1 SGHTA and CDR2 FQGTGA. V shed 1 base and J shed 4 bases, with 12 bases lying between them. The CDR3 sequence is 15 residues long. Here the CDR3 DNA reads TGTGCCAGCAGCTTAATCGGCGGGTTCGCAGATACGCAGTATTTT. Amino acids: CASSLIGGFADTQYF. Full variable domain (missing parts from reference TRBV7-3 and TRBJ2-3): GAGVSQTPSNKVTEKGKYVELRCDPISGHTALYWYRQSLGQGPEFLIYFQGTGAADDSGLPNDRFFAVRPEGSVSTLKIQRTERGDSAVYLCASSLIGGFADTQYFGPGTRLTVL.

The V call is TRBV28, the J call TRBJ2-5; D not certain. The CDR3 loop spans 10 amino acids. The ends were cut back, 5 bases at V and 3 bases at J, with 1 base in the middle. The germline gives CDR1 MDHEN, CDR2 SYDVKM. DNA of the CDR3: TGTGCCAGCAGTAAAGAGACCCAGTACTTC. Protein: CASSKETQYF.

CDR3 DNA: TGTGCCAGCAGCTGGACTAGCGGGAGTGGAAATGAGCAGTTCTTC. This translates into CASSWTSGSGNEQFF. The chain recombines TRBV7-6 with TRBJ2-1, with 13 nucleotides matching TRBD2. The germline gives CDR1 SGHVS, CDR2 FNYEAQ. With 4 bases clipped from V and 7 bases from J, the junction kept 4 bases outside the gene matches. The CDR3 has 15 residues.

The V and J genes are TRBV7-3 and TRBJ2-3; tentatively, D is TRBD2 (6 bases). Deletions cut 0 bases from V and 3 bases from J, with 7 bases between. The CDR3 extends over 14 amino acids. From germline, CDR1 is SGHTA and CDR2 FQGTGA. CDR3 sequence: CASSLTRETDTQYF. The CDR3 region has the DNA TGTGCCAGCAGCTTAACCCGGGAGACAGATACGCAGTATTTT.

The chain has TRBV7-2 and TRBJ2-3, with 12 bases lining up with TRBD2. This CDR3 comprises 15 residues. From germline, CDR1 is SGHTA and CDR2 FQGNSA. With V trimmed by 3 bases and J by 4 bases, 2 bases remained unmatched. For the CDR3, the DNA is TGTGCCAGCAGCTTGACTAGCGGGAGTGCAGATACGCAGTATTTT. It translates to CASSLTSGSADTQYF.

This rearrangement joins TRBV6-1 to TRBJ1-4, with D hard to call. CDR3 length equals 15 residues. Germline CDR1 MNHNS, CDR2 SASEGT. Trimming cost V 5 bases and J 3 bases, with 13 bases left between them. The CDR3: CASSTRGRPNEKLFF. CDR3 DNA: TGTGCCAGCAGTACCCGAGGGCGCCCTAATGAAAAACTGTTTTTT.

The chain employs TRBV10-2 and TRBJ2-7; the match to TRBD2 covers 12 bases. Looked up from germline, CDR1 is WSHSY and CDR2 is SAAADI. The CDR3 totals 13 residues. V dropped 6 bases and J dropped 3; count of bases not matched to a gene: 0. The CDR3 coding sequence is TGCGCCAGCAGGACTAGCGGGAGCTACGAGCAGTACTTC. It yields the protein CASRTSGSYEQYF.

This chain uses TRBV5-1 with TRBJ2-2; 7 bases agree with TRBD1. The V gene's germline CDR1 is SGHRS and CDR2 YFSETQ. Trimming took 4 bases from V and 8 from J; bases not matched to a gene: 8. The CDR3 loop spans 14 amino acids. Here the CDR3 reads CASSPGQASGELFF. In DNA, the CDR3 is TGCGCCAGCAGCCCCGGACAGGCCTCGGGGGAGCTGTTTTTT.

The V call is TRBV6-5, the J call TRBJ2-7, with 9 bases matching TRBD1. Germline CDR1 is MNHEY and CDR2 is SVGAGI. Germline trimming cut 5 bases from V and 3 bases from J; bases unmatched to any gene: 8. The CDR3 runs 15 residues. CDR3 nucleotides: TGTGCCAGCAGTCGACGGACAGGGGACCGCTACGAGCAGTACTTC. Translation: CASSRRTGDRYEQYF.

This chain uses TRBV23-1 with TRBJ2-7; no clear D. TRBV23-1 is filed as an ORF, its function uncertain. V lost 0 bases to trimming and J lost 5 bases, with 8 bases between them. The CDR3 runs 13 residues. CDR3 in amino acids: CASSQSWSDEQYF. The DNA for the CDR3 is TGCGCCAGCAGTCAATCGTGGAGTGACGAGCAGTACTTC.

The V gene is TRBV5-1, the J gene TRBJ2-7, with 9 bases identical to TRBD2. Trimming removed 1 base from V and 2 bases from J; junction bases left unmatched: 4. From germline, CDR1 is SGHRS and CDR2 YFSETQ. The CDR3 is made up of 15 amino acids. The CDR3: CASSLLASGAYEQYF. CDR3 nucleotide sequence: TGCGCCAGCAGCTTGTTGGCTAGCGGGGCCTACGAGCAGTACTTC.

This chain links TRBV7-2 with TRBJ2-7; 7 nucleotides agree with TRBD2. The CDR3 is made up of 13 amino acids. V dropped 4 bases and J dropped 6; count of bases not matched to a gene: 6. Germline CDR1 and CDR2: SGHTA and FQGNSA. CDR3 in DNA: TGTGCCAGCAGCTCTACAAGACTAGCCGAGCAGTACTTC. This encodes CASSSTRLAEQYF.

This chain's CDR3 is CASRKTSGRLGVITDTQYF. In nucleotides, the CDR3 is TGTGCCAGCAGAAAAACTAGCGGGAGATTGGGGGTCATCACAGATACGCAGTATTTT. V gene TRBV7-3 combines with J gene TRBJ2-3; the match to TRBD2 covers 11 bases. CDR1 and CDR2 from the germline V gene are SGHTA and FQGTGA. J lost 2 bases, V lost 6 bases, and 16 bases had no gene match. The CDR3 has 19 residues.

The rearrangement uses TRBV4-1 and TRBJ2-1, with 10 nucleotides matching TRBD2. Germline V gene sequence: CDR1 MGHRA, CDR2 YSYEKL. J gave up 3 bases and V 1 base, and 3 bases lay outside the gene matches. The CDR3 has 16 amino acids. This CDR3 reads CASSQVGTSVYNEQFF. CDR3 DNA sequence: TGCGCCAGCAGCCAAGTTGGGACTAGCGTCTACAATGAGCAGTTCTTC.

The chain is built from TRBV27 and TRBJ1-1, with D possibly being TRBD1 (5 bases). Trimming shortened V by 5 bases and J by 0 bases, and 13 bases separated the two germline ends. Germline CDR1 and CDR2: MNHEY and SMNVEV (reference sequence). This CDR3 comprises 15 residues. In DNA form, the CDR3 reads TGTGCCAGCAGTCGACCGGGACTTCTGAACACTGAAGCTTTCTTT. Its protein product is CASSRPGLLNTEAFF.

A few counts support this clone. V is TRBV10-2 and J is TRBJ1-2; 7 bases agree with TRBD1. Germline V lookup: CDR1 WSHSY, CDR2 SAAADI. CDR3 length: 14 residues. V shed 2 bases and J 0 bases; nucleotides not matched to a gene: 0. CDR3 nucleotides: TGCGCCAGCAGTGAGCAGGGGGCTAACTATGGCTACACCTTC. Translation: CASSEQGANYGYTF.

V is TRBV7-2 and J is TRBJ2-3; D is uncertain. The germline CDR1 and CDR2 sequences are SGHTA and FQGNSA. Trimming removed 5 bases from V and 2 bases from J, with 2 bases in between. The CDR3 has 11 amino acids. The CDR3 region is CASSLTDTQYF. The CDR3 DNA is TGTGCCAGCAGCCTCACAGATACGCAGTATTTT.

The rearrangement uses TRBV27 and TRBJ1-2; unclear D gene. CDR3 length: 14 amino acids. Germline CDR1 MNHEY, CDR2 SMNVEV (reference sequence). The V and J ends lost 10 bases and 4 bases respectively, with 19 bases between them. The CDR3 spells CATGTTTVPYGYTF. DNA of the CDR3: TGTGCCACCGGAACTACGACCGTCCCCTATGGCTACACCTTC.

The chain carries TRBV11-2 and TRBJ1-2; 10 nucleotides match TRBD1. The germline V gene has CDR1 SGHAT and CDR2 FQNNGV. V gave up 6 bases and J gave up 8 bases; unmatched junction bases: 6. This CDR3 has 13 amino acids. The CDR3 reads CASSSRQGAGYTF. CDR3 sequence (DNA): TGTGCCAGCAGTTCACGACAGGGGGCAGGCTACACCTTC. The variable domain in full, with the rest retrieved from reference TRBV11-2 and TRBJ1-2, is EAGVAQSPRYKIIEKRQSVAFWCNPISGHATLYWYQQILGQGPKLLIQFQNNGVVDDSQLPKDRFSAERLKGVDSTLKIQPAKLEDSAVYLCASSSRQGAGYTFGSGTRLTVV.

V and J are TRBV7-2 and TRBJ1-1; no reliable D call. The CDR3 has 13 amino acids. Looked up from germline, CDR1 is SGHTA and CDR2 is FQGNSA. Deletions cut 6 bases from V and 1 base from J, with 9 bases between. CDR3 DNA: TGTGCCAGCAGAAGCGCTCGGAACACTGAAGCTTTCTTT. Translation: CASRSARNTEAFF.

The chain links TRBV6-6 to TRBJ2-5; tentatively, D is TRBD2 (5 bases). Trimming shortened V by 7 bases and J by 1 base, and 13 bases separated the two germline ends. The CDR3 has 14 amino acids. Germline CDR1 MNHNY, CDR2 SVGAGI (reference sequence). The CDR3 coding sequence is TGTGCCAGCATCCTAGGAGGTACCCAAGAGACCCAGTACTTC. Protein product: CASILGGTQETQYF.

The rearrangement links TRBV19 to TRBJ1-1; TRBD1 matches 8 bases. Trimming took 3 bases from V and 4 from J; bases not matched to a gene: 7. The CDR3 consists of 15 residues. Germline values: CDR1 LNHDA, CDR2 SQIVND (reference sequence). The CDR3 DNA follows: TGTGCCAGTAGTATTCAGGGGGCCTGGGGCACTGAAGCTTTCTTT. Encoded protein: CASSIQGAWGTEAFF. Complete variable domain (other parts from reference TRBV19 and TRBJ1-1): DGGITQSPKYLFRKEGQNVTLSCEQNLNHDAMYWYRQDPGQGLRLIYYSQIVNDFQKGDIAEGYSVSREKKESFPLTVTSAQKNPTAFYLCASSIQGAWGTEAFFGQGTRLTVV.

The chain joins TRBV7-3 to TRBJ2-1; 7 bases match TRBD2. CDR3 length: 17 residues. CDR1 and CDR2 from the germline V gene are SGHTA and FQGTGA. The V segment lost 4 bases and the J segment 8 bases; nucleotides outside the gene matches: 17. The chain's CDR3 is CASSSHPGLERRDEQFF. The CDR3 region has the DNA TGTGCCAGCAGCTCCCACCCTGGACTAGAGCGACGGGATGAGCAGTTCTTC.